This is a list of T cell receptor beta chains from one sample in a study of beta chain features in type 1 diabetes. Data came from immunoSEQ multiplex PCR; TCRdb stores just in-frame clones and leaves some out. The sample holds 350,000 to 450,000 clones, over 9.5% seen once. Source material: naive CD4+ T cells from blood. These receptors all come from a woman aged 18-35 years with type 1 diabetes. The CDR3 runs from the conserved cysteine through the conserved F or W. D genes are given only for firm matches. Clone size is stated in some rows and not others, as once, few, many or a class when expanded.

>TRBD1|few|TRBJ2-3|TRBV13
TGTGCCAGCAGCTTGGACAGGGTTACAGATACGCAGTATTTT
CASSLDRVTDTQYF
>TRBD1|few|TRBJ2-3|TRBV9
TGTGCCAGCAGCGTCGCGACGATGGACAGGGGCAAAGATACGCAGTATTTT
CASSVATMDRGKDTQYF
>-|few|TRBJ2-3|TRBV12-5
TGTGCTAGTGGTAATCCCTGGGGACTTACAAGCACAGATACGCAGTATTTT
CASGNPWGLTSTDTQYF
>-|-|TRBJ2-5|TRBV18
TGTGCCAGCTCACCGGGTGGGGAGTCGTACTTC
CASSPGGESYF
>-|-|TRBJ1-4|TRBV7-2
TGTGCCAGCAGCAGGGGGACTACAGGAGTAAAAGAAAAACTGTTTTTT
CASSRGTTGVKEKLFF
>-|-|TRBJ2-5|TRBV29-1
TGCAGCGTTGCCCCCGAGGACTCCACAAAAGAGACCCAGTACTTC
CSVAPEDSTKETQYF
>-|-|TRBJ1-2|TRBV27
TGTGCCAGCAGCCTAACAGGGAACTATGGCTACACCTTC
CASSLTGNYGYTF
>TRBD1|few|TRBJ2-5|TRBV7-9
TGTGCCAGCAGCCGTCGACAGGGGGTCGAGACCCAGTACTTC
CASSRRQGVETQYF
>-|few|TRBJ1-5|TRBV4-1
TGCGCCAGCAGCCAAGAGGTGGGACATACTAATCAGCCCCAGCATTTT
CASSQEVGHTNQPQHF
>TRBD2|few|TRBJ2-2|TRBV4-3
TGCGCCAGCAGCCAAGCCCTCGGGACTAGCGGGAGAGGTGTCGGGGAGCTGTTTTTT
CASSQALGTSGRGVGELFF
>-|-|TRBJ1-4|TRBV27
TGTGCCAGCAGTGTGGACAGTGCTGAAAAACTGTTTTTT
CASSVDSAEKLFF
>-|few|TRBJ2-5|TRBV7-7
TGTGCCAGCAGCCTCGGATTGGAGGAAGAGACCCAGTACTTC
CASSLGLEEETQYF
>TRBD2|few|TRBJ2-2|TRBV30
TGTGCCCTCCGAACTAGCGGGAGGAGCGTCGGCACCGGGGAGCTGTTTTTT
CALRTSGRSVGTGELFF
>-|-|TRBJ1-2|TRBV29-1
TGCAGCGCCTGGACAGAGGGCTATGGCTACACCTTC
CSAWTEGYGYTF
>TRBD2|-|TRBJ2-7|TRBV7-2
TGTGCCAGCAGCTTAGGGGGGGGCTACGAGCAGTACTTC
CASSLGGGYEQYF
>TRBD1|few|TRBJ2-6|TRBV28
TGTGCCAGCAGTTTTTCGGGGACAGGGGAGAGAGGGGCCAACGTCCTGACTTTC
CASSFSGTGERGANVLTF
>-|few|TRBJ2-1|TRBV30
TGTGCCTGGAGTGAGGGGGGGGCCCAGTTCTTC
CAWSEGGAQFF
>TRBD2|few|TRBJ2-1|TRBV6-5
TGTGCCAGCAGTTCGGTAGCGGGGGGAAGGGAGCAGTTCTTC
CASSSVAGGREQFF
>TRBD1|few|TRBJ1-6|TRBV7-2
TGTGCCAGCAGCAGACAGGGTCCATCTGATAATTCACCCCTCCACTTT
CASSRQGPSDNSPLHF
>-|few|TRBJ2-1|TRBV7-2
TGTGCCAGCAGCCCCGGGGTCAATGAGCAGTTCTTC
CASSPGVNEQFF
>TRBD2|few|TRBJ2-1|TRBV7-9
TGTGCCAGCAGCCCCATGGGGCTAGCGGGAGTAAAGCAGTTCTTC
CASSPMGLAGVKQFF
>-|few|TRBJ1-1|TRBV5-6
TGTGCCAGCAGCCAGAACACTGAAGCTTTCTTT
CASSQNTEAFF
>-|few|TRBJ1-2|TRBV13
TGTGCCAGCAGCTTTGTAGGGGGTCTCTATGGCTACACCTTC
CASSFVGGLYGYTF
>-|few|TRBJ2-3|TRBV20-1
TGCAGTGCTAGAGATTGGACACAGTATTTT
CSARDWTQYF
>-|-|TRBJ2-1|TRBV12-5
TGTGCTAGTGCCCTCGACAGTTACAATGAGCAGTTCTTC
CASALDSYNEQFF
>TRBD1|-|TRBJ1-2|TRBV7-6
TGTGCCAGCAGCTCGAAACAGGGGACTGGCTACACCTTC
CASSSKQGTGYTF
>TRBD2|-|TRBJ2-3|TRBV7-9
TGTGCCAGCAGCTTAGACCTAGCGGGAGGATTCACAGATACGCAGTATTTT
CASSLDLAGGFTDTQYF
>-|few|TRBJ1-3|TRBV28
TGTGCCAGCCATAGTATGAACACCATATATTTT
CASHSMNTIYF
>-|-|TRBJ2-7|TRBV27
TGTGCCAGCAGTTTTAGCAACGCATTCTACGAGCAGTACTTC
CASSFSNAFYEQYF
>-|few|TRBJ2-1|TRBV29-1
TGCAGCGTTGAAGGGAGGTTGTCCTCCAATGAGCAGTTCTTC
CSVEGRLSSNEQFF